Each of the 28 T cell receptor beta chains below was sequenced from the same sample in a study of beta chain features in type 1 diabetes. Whole-study results and caveats: Across all four CD4+ subsets, people with type 1 diabetes showed modestly shorter TCRB CDR3s.

The sequenced template was cDNA made from the entire isolated RNA. This table comes from immunoSEQ multiplex PCR, and its TCRdb copy is limited to in-frame clones, with some not included. The sample consists of about 340,000 clones, roughly 14% of them appearing once. These TCRs are of unknown antigen specificity. The sample consisted of naive CD4+ T cells from blood. Source of these receptors: a young woman with type 1 diabetes.

The chain couples TRBV9 to TRBJ1-1; D is uncertain. Germline loops: CDR1 SGDLS, CDR2 YYNGEE. The V and J ends lost 3 bases and 2 bases respectively, with 11 bases between them. The CDR3 spans 14 residues. The CDR3 sequence is CASSALSRNTEAFF. Written as DNA, the CDR3 is TGTGCCAGCAGCGCCCTAAGTCGTAACACTGAAGCTTTCTTT.

This clone was detected once. The chain has TRBV19 and TRBJ2-7; D gene ambiguous. Germline CDR1 LNHDA, CDR2 SQIVND (reference sequence). V was pared by 5 bases and J by 2 bases, with 13 bases between. The CDR3 runs to 14 residues. The CDR3 here is CASSQTFLTYEQYF. Written as DNA, the CDR3 is TGTGCCAGTAGTCAAACTTTCCTAACCTACGAGCAGTACTTC.

This sequence joins TRBV28 and TRBJ2-7, with a tentative D call TRBD1 (5 bases). V shed 3 bases and J shed 4 bases, with 13 bases lying between them. CDR1 MDHEN and CDR2 SYDVKM come from the germline V gene. CDR3 length equals 14 residues. In DNA form, the CDR3 reads TGTGCCAGCAGTTTTCGTCAGGGCCGATACGAGCAGTACTTC. Translation: CASSFRQGRYEQYF.

The V gene is TRBV7-8, the J gene TRBJ1-4; the match to TRBD1 covers 12 bases. Germline V gene lookup returns CDR1 SGHVS and CDR2 FQNEAQ. V dropped 0 bases and J dropped 7; count of bases not matched to a gene: 0. The CDR3 extends over 15 amino acids. The chain's CDR3 is CASSLAGQGAEKLFF. The DNA for the CDR3 is TGTGCCAGCAGCTTAGCGGGACAGGGGGCTGAAAAACTGTTTTTT.

The chain is built from TRBV30 and TRBJ2-3, with TRBD1 matching over 8 bases. V gave up 5 bases and J gave up 4 bases; unmatched junction bases: 8. Germline V gives CDR1 GTSNPN, CDR2 SVGIG (reference sequence). CDR3 length: 14 residues. CDR3 DNA sequence: TGTGCCTGGGGCGGACAGGGTAGGGCAGATACGCAGTATTTT. This codes for CAWGGQGRADTQYF.

J is TRBJ2-1 and V is TRBV27; D is possibly TRBD2 (5 bases). Trimming took off 5 bases at V and 8 bases at J, with 13 bases between the two ends. The CDR3 loop spans 13 amino acids. CDR1 and CDR2 from the germline V gene are MNHEY and SMNVEV (reference sequence). The chain's CDR3 is CASSGIPGDEQFF. The CDR3, as DNA: TGTGCCAGCAGTGGGATCCCCGGGGATGAGCAGTTCTTC.

This clone was seen a handful of times. The V call is TRBV7-2, the J call TRBJ2-3; D call uncertain. Trimming removed 5 bases at V and 2 bases at J, with 8 bases between. Germline lookup yields CDR1 SGHTA and CDR2 FQGNSA. There are 13 residues in the CDR3. CDR3 coding DNA: TGTGCCAGCAGCCTCGAACACACAGATACGCAGTATTTT. It specifies CASSLEHTDTQYF. The full variable domain, rest sourced from reference TRBV7-2 and TRBJ2-3, is GAGVSQSPSNKVTEKGKDVELRCDPISGHTALYWYRQSLGQGLEFLIYFQGNSAPDKSGLPSDRFSAERTGGSVSTLTIQRTQQEDSAVYLCASSLEHTDTQYFGPGTRLTVL.

The V gene is TRBV30, the J gene TRBJ2-7; 9 bases fit TRBD2. CDR3 size: 17 residues. J lost 3 bases, V lost 0 bases, and 12 bases had no gene match. The germline V gene encodes CDR1 GTSNPN and CDR2 SVGIG (reference sequence). CDR3 coding DNA: TGTGCCTGGAGTGTGAAGGGCCTAGCGGGAAGGTTCTACGAGCAGTACGTC. Amino acid sequence: CAWSVKGLAGRFYEQYV.

This clone was detected only a few times. The chain combines TRBV18 with TRBJ2-3; no clear D gene. Germline loops: CDR1 KGHSH, CDR2 LQKENI. This CDR3 region has 15 residues. Trimming shortened V by 1 base and J by 2 bases, and 10 bases separated the two germline ends. CDR3 DNA sequence: TGTGCCAGCTCACCACTAGCAGATTCCACAGATACGCAGTATTTT. Translating it yields CASSPLADSTDTQYF.

V is TRBV5-4 and J is TRBJ1-4, with no clear D. CDR1 is SGHNT and CDR2 is YYREEE in the germline V gene (reference sequence). CDR3 length: 16 residues. The ends were cut back, 0 bases at V and 3 bases at J, with 12 bases in the middle. This CDR3 reads CASSLAGGIANEKLFF. In nucleotides, the CDR3 is TGTGCCAGCAGCTTGGCCGGCGGGATAGCTAATGAAAAACTGTTTTTT.

This rearrangement joins TRBV11-2 to TRBJ2-1; no firm D call. Trimming removed 0 bases at V and 9 bases at J, with 9 bases between. The length of the CDR3 is 13 residues. Germline-derived CDR1 and CDR2 are SGHAT and FQNNGV. The CDR3 loop reads CASSLDLYLEQFF. Written as DNA, the CDR3 is TGTGCCAGCAGCTTAGATCTCTACCTTGAGCAGTTCTTC.

V usage is TRBV30 and J usage is TRBJ1-1; D possibly corresponds to TRBD1 (5 bases). The germline V gene encodes CDR1 GTSNPN and CDR2 SVGIG (reference sequence). V lost 3 bases to trimming and J lost 3 bases, with 17 bases between them. The CDR3 runs 15 residues. Written as DNA, the CDR3 is TGTGCCTGGAGCGAAGGGGCCCTTGGGGACACTGAAGCTTTCTTT. Encoded protein: CAWSEGALGDTEAFF.

The table lists this clone with a few counts. The V call is TRBV5-1, the J call TRBJ1-4; TRBD1 agrees at 8 bases. Germline-derived CDR1 and CDR2 are SGHRS and YFSETQ. CDR3 length: 14 amino acids. V shed 4 bases, J shed 7 bases, and the junction held 6 bases outside the gene matches. The CDR3 DNA reads as TGCGCCAGCAGCGAAGGACAGGGCGGTGAAAAACTGTTTTTT. The encoded protein is CASSEGQGGEKLFF.

The chain has TRBV15 and TRBJ2-6; 9 bases agree with TRBD1. The CDR3 runs to 17 residues. The germline CDR1 and CDR2 sequences are LNHNV and YYDKDF (reference sequence). V dropped 3 bases and J dropped 1; count of bases not matched to a gene: 4. CDR3 sequence reads: CATSRDRGRSGANVLTF. The CDR3 DNA reads as TGTGCCACCAGCAGGGACAGGGGACGGTCTGGGGCCAACGTCCTGACTTTC. The full variable domain, with the rest looked up from reference TRBV15 and TRBJ2-6, is DAMVIQNPRYQVTQFGKPVTLSCSQTLNHNVMYWYQQKSSQAPKLLFHYYDKDFNNEADTPDNFQSRRPNTSFCFLDIRSPGLGDTAMYLCATSRDRGRSGANVLTFGAGSRLTVL.

This clone was recorded a few times. The chain links TRBV14 to TRBJ2-4, with D possibly being TRBD2 (5 bases). Between the trimmed V and J ends, which lost 4 bases and 6 bases, there was a span of 16 bases. The germline gives CDR1 SGHDN, CDR2 FVKESK. The CDR3 has 15 residues. CDR3 in amino acids: CASSLLGVGVNIQYF. The CDR3 region has the DNA TGTGCCAGCAGCCTGTTAGGTGTCGGGGTAAACATTCAGTACTTC.

This chain links TRBV18 with TRBJ2-1; 8 bases align to TRBD1. V dropped 2 bases and J dropped 3; count of bases not matched to a gene: 3. The germline V gene has CDR1 KGHSH and CDR2 LQKENI. There are 15 residues in the CDR3. The CDR3 protein is CASSPETGDYNEQFF. The CDR3 bases are TGTGCCAGCTCACCAGAGACAGGGGACTACAATGAGCAGTTCTTC.

This clone appeared a few times. This rearrangement joins TRBV29-1 to TRBJ2-1; 10 bases are shared with TRBD2. Germline loops: CDR1 SQVTM, CDR2 ANQGSEA. This CDR3 is 16 amino acids long. V was clipped by 3 bases and J by 8 bases; unmatched bases: 13. In DNA form, the CDR3 reads TGCAGCGTTGACTTCCCGGGACTAGCGTCAGTCGATGAGCAGTTCTTC. This translates into CSVDFPGLASVDEQFF.

This clone was found a few times. The chain employs TRBV29-1 and TRBJ1-1, with TRBD1 matching 12 bases. V gave up 2 bases and J gave up 6 bases; unmatched junction bases: 4. The CDR3 loop spans 14 amino acids. CDR1 is SQVTM, CDR2 ANQGSEA, per germline. The CDR3 reads CSVEKGQGAPEAFF. Written as DNA, the CDR3 is TGCAGCGTTGAAAAGGGACAGGGGGCTCCTGAAGCTTTCTTT.

This clone was recorded a few times. This rearrangement joins TRBV28 to TRBJ2-3, with D hard to call. Germline V gives CDR1 MDHEN, CDR2 SYDVKM. CDR3 length equals 14 residues. Trimming cost V 3 bases and J 3 bases, with 10 bases left between them. For the CDR3, the DNA is TGTGCCAGCAGTTTCCCGACTTCTACAGATACGCAGTATTTT. Protein product: CASSFPTSTDTQYF. The complete variable domain, with remaining parts taken from reference TRBV28 and TRBJ2-3, reads DVKVTQSSRYLVKRTGEKVFLECVQDMDHENMFWYRQDPGLGLRLIYFSYDVKMKEKGDIPEGYSVSREKKERFSLILESASTNQTSMYLCASSFPTSTDTQYFGPGTRLTVL.

In this sample, this clone turned up a few times. The V and J genes are TRBV10-3 and TRBJ2-1; 7 bases fit TRBD1. CDR3 length: 13 amino acids. Germline-derived CDR1 and CDR2 are ENHRY and SYGVKD. The junction had 5 bases not matched to a gene; V was cut back by 7 bases and J by 5 bases. This CDR3 is CAITDREDNEQFF. CDR3 DNA sequence: TGTGCCATCACTGACAGGGAAGACAATGAGCAGTTCTTC.

This clone has only a few counts. The CDR3 coding sequence is TGCAGTGCTACTGACACTGAAGCTTTCTTT. Translating gives CSATDTEAFF. The gene calls are TRBV20-1 and TRBJ1-1; D call uncertain. This CDR3 has 10 residues. Germline lookup yields CDR1 DFQATT and CDR2 SNEGSKA (reference sequence). V was cut by 4 bases and J by 3 bases, with 3 bases left in between.

This clone was detected only a few times. The CDR3 region has the DNA TGTGCCAGCTCACCTCCCTCGGTCTCCATTAATGAAAAACTGTTTTTT. Amino acids: CASSPPSVSINEKLFF. The chain links TRBV18 to TRBJ1-4; D is unclear. V was shortened by 3 bases and J by 4 bases, with 15 bases between the two germline ends. This CDR3 has 16 residues. In germline, CDR1 is KGHSH, CDR2 LQKENI.

The sample holds a few counts of this clone. The chain is built from TRBV18 and TRBJ1-3; D uncertain. The CDR3 is made up of 17 amino acids. V lost 2 bases and J 0 bases, leaving 14 bases between the germline ends. The germline V gene encodes CDR1 KGHSH and CDR2 LQKENI. CDR3 amino acids: CASSPGRVYTSGNTIYF. As DNA, the CDR3 is TGTGCCAGCTCACCAGGCCGGGTGTATACCTCTGGAAACACCATATATTTT.

This clone was picked up a small number of times. This rearrangement joins TRBV27 to TRBJ2-7, with TRBD2 matching 13 bases. CDR1 MNHEY and CDR2 SMNVEV come from the germline V gene (reference sequence). The CDR3 extends over 17 amino acids. V dropped 2 bases and J dropped 5; count of bases not matched to a gene: 9. The CDR3 loop reads CASSLRVGLAGANEQYF. The CDR3 DNA reads TGTGCCAGCAGTTTAAGGGTCGGACTAGCGGGAGCCAACGAGCAGTACTTC.

The rearrangement joins TRBV14 to TRBJ2-5; 10 nucleotides align to TRBD1. CDR1 is SGHDN, CDR2 FVKESK, per germline. The CDR3 loop spans 15 amino acids. Germline trimming cut 3 bases from V and 5 bases from J; bases unmatched to any gene: 6. The CDR3 coding sequence is TGTGCCAGCAGCCAGGGACAGGGGTTCGGGGAGACCCAGTACTTC. Its translation: CASSQGQGFGETQYF.

The chain has TRBV6-6 and TRBJ2-1; 10 nucleotides agree with TRBD1. The V segment lost 1 base and the J segment 5 bases; nucleotides outside the gene matches: 2. From germline, CDR1 is MNHNY and CDR2 SVGAGI (reference sequence). The CDR3 is 15 residues long. CDR3 bases: TGTGCCAGCAGTTACTTCGGGACAGGGGACAATGAGCAGTTCTTC. Its protein is CASSYFGTGDNEQFF.

The rearrangement joins TRBV7-9 to TRBJ2-7; D perhaps matches TRBD2 (5 bases). The ends were cut back, 5 bases at V and 5 bases at J, with 10 bases in the middle. The CDR3 loop spans 12 amino acids. CDR1 SEHNR and CDR2 FQNEAQ come from the germline V gene (reference sequence). CDR3 in amino acids: CASSPAAHEQYF. For the CDR3, the DNA is TGTGCCAGCAGCCCAGCGGCCCACGAGCAGTACTTC.

This chain connects TRBV6-6 to TRBJ2-7; perhaps TRBD2 as D (5 bases). The CDR3 runs 16 residues. Trimming removed 0 bases from V and 5 bases from J, with 17 bases in between. CDR1 is MNHNY and CDR2 is SVGAGI in the germline V gene (reference sequence). The chain's CDR3 is CASSYSRVGSGHEQYF. CDR3 sequence (DNA): TGTGCCAGCAGTTACTCGAGGGTGGGGAGTGGGCACGAGCAGTACTTC.